Sequencing of this T cell receptor beta chain was carried out in a study of T cell changes during pregnancy in multiple sclerosis. Profiled with immunoSEQ multiplex PCR; TCRdb holds only in-frame clones, not every one. The sample includes 50,000 to 75,000 clones, 75% to 95% of them seen just once. This CDR3 spans 13 amino acids. Germline CDR1 is LNHDA and CDR2 is SQIVND (reference sequence). V lost 5 bases and J 2 bases, leaving 10 bases between the germline ends. The chain has TRBV19 and TRBJ2-7; D call uncertain. This sequence originates from a female donor in good health, enrolled as a control in a pregnancy study. The source material was peripheral blood, sampled in the third trimester of pregnancy. DNA of the CDR3: TGTGCCAGTAGTCGTCAGATTACCTACGAGCAGTACTTC. As protein: CASSRQITYEQYF.